The clone carrying this TCR beta chain has more than one count but fewer than ten. A single record per CDR3 protein comes from TCRdb applying MiXCR to the RT-PCR reads. The sample has about 160,000 distinct CDR3 sequences; roughly 22% are singletons. Deletions cut 2 bases from V and 0 bases from J, with 11 bases between. CDR1 and CDR2 from the germline V gene are SGHAT and FQDESV (reference sequence). The CDR3 is 16 residues long. The data were obtained in a study of patients and donors after allogeneic stem cell transplantation. Material: blood, either unsorted or a sorted T cell fraction (not recorded which). The TCR was taken from a human donor who was either an allogeneic HSCT recipient or a stem cell or donor lymphocyte infusion donor (not recorded which). It is not recorded whose cells these are; they may come from a transplant donor. V gene TRBV11-1 combines with J gene TRBJ2-1, with D hard to call. The CDR3 region is CASSLLTTHSYNEQFF. CDR3 nucleotides: TGTGCCAGCAGCTTACTCACTACACACTCCTACAATGAGCAGTTCTTC.